Listed below are T cell receptor beta chains from one sample, sequenced in a study of cytomegalovirus exposure and HLA in healthy donors. Assay: immunoSEQ multiplex PCR; the TCRdb copy retains only in-frame clones and omits some. The table includes 150,000 to 200,000 clones, 84% detected once. The sample taken for sequencing was PBMCs. The receptors originated from a man aged 18-30 years in good health and CMV-seronegative. Each CDR3 is given with its conserved first and last residue. Fields, in order: clone size, D gene, V gene, J gene, CDR3 DNA, CDR3 protein. D genes are given only for firm matches. Not all rows give a size; the values are once, few, many and, for expanded clones, a class.

.,.,TRBV19,TRBJ2-1,TGTGCCAGTAGTATCTTCAATGAGCAGTTCTTC,CASSIFNEQFF
.,TRBD1,TRBV2,TRBJ2-1,TGTGCCGGGAACCGGGACAGGGTCAATGAGCAGTTCTTC,CAGNRDRVNEQFF
.,TRBD1,TRBV29-1,TRBJ2-2,TGCAGCGGTGGACAGGGGTCTGGGGAGCTGTTTTTT,CSGGQGSGELFF
.,.,TRBV6-5,TRBJ1-1,TGTGCCAGCAGTCTTCGTAGAGGGCCTGAAGCTTTCTTT,CASSLRRGPEAFF
.,TRBD2,TRBV28,TRBJ2-7,TGTGCCAGCAGTGAGACTAGCGGGAAGTTTAACGACGAGCAGTACTTC,CASSETSGKFNDEQYF
once,TRBD1,TRBV7-9,TRBJ1-2,TGTGCCAGCAGCTTAAGGGCGTTCGGCAGGGGGAAATGGGCCTATGGCTACACCTTC,CASSLRAFGRGKWAYGYTF
.,TRBD1,TRBV30,TRBJ1-6,TGTGCCTGGAGTCCCCTCTCCTTCAGACAGGGATCACCCCTCCACTTT,CAWSPLSFRQGSPLHF
.,.,TRBV5-4,TRBJ2-6,TGTGCCAGCGCACAGCCTATGACCAACGTCCTGACTTTC,CASAQPMTNVLTF
few,.,TRBV10-3,TRBJ1-4,TGTGCCATCAGGGACAGAAAGAATGAAAAACTGTTTTTT,CAIRDRKNEKLFF
.,.,TRBV2,TRBJ1-2,TGTGCCAGCACCCGAGAGTATGGCTACACCTTC,CASTREYGYTF
.,.,TRBV27,TRBJ1-1,TGTGCCAGCAGTGGAGGGCTCATGAACACTGAAGCTTTCTTT,CASSGGLMNTEAFF
.,TRBD1,TRBV6-1,TRBJ2-1,TGTGCCAGCAGTGCCCAACACTCCGCAGGGGGCCGGGCCCACAATGAGCAGTTCTTC,CASSAQHSAGGRAHNEQFF
.,TRBD1,TRBV11-1,TRBJ2-5,TGTGCCAGCAGCCCCTGGACAGGGGAGGCGGGAGTCCAGTACTTC,CASSPWTGEAGVQYF
.,TRBD1,TRBV19,TRBJ2-5,TGTGCCAGTAGGCGTGAGGACAGGGCAGAGACCCAGTACTTC,CASRREDRAETQYF
.,TRBD2,TRBV29-1,TRBJ2-5,TGCAGCGTTGGGGAGGGGCAAGAGACCCAGTACTTC,CSVGEGQETQYF
.,TRBD2,TRBV6-5,TRBJ2-7,TGTGCCAGCAGTTACGATAGCGGGAGGAAGTACGAGCAGTACTTC,CASSYDSGRKYEQYF
.,TRBD2,TRBV7-3,TRBJ2-3,TGTGCCAGCAGCTTAGGGCGGGGGGGCGCAGATACGCAGTATTTT,CASSLGRGGADTQYF
.,.,TRBV28,TRBJ2-2,TGTGCCAGCAGTCCCCGGAGCCGTACCGGGGAGCTGTTTTTT,CASSPRSRTGELFF
.,TRBD2,TRBV30,TRBJ2-2,TGTGCCTGGACGGGACTAGTGTACACCGGGGAGCTGTTTTTT,CAWTGLVYTGELFF
.,.,TRBV6-5,TRBJ2-7,TGTGCCAGCAGCTCACCCGGCGAGCAGTACTTC,CASSSPGEQYF
.,.,TRBV28,TRBJ1-1,TGTGCCAGCATTGGTCCAGGGTCGACGAACACTGAAGCTTTCTTT,CASIGPGSTNTEAFF
.,.,TRBV11-2,TRBJ2-6,TGTGCCAGCAATCATGGGGCCAACGTCCTGACTTTC,CASNHGANVLTF
.,.,TRBV4-2,TRBJ1-1,TGTGCCAGCAGCCAAGAGAGGTACACTGAAGCTTTCTTT,CASSQERYTEAFF
.,TRBD2,TRBV30,TRBJ2-1,TGTGCCTGGACCTTAGGGCGGGAGAACGATGAGCAGTTCTTC,CAWTLGRENDEQFF
.,TRBD1,TRBV7-9,TRBJ1-4,TGTGCCAGCACCCCAGGACAGGGCAGCGAAAAACTGTTTTTT,CASTPGQGSEKLFF